This record covers a single T cell receptor beta chain. The antigen is undetermined. The data were obtained in a study of cytomegalovirus exposure and HLA in healthy donors. The study's findings and limits: Later work associated approximately 17,000 TCR beta sequences with HLA alleles at 0.05 false discovery rate.

CDR1 and CDR2 (germline): SGDLS, YYNGEE. The CDR3 is made up of 15 amino acids. The V end lost 3 bases, the J end lost 1 base, and 12 bases lay between the germline ends. Primers for the PCR totalled 60 Vbeta and 13 Jbeta. Here immunoSEQ multiplex PCR was the method, and the copy in TCRdb shows in-frame clones only, minus some. The table has roughly 120,000 clones, 15% to 17% seen once. The sample taken for sequencing was PBMCs. The sequence was obtained from a woman between 18 and 29 years old in good health and CMV-seronegative. The chain combines TRBV9 with TRBJ2-3; a possible D gene is TRBD2 (6 bases). CDR3 sequence: CASSAGQRGTDTQYF. Written as DNA, the CDR3 is TGTGCCAGCAGCGCCGGGCAGCGGGGCACAGATACGCAGTATTTT.